This T cell receptor (beta chain) was profiled in a study of T cell responses to AZD1222 COVID-19 vaccine. Study conclusions and caveats: Rises in breadth and depth of Spike-specific TCRs came after two AZD1222 doses.

Repertoires were generated with immunoSEQ multiplex PCR, while TCRdb's copy carries only in-frame clones and drops some. The sample contains 100,000 to 150,000 clones, about nine tenths of which appear only once. CDR1 LNHDA and CDR2 SQIVND come from the germline V gene (reference sequence). V lost 0 bases and J lost 5, with 3 bases in between. CDR3 length equals 12 residues. Details on this clone: Its cognate antigen is unknown.

The chain links TRBV19 to TRBJ2-3; D is uncertain. Sequenced material: peripheral blood, taken on day 0 of AZD1222 vaccination. The clonotype comes from an adult in good health. The CDR3 protein is CASSIEGDTQYF. CDR3 DNA sequence: TGTGCCAGTAGTATAGAGGGAGATACGCAGTATTTT.